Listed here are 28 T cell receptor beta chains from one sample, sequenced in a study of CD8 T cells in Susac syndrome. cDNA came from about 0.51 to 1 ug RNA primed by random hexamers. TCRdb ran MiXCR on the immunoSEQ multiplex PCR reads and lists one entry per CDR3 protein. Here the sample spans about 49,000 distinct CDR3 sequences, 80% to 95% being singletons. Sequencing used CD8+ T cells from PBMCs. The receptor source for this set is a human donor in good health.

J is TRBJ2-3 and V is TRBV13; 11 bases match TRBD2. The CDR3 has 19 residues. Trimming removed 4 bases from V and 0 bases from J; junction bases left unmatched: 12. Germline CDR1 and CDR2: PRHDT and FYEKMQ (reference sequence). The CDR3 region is CASSSMPVWTSGSTDTQYF. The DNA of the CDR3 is TGTGCCAGCAGCTCAATGCCGGTTTGGACTAGCGGGAGCACAGATACGCAGTATTTT.

CDR3 nucleotide sequence: TGTGCCAGCAGTTTACTTTCAAGGGTCACTAGGGGCTCCTACGAGCAGTACTTC. It yields the protein CASSLLSRVTRGSYEQYF. This chain joins TRBV28 and TRBJ2-7, with D possibly called TRBD1 or TRBD2 (5 bases each). Per germline, CDR1 MDHEN and CDR2 SYDVKM. V lost 2 bases and J lost 0, with 20 bases in between. The CDR3 runs 18 residues.

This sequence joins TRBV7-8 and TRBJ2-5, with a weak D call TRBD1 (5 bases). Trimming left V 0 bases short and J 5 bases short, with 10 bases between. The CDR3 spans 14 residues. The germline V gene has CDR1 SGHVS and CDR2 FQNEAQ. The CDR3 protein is CASSLAGQGETQYF. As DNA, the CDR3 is TGTGCCAGCAGCTTAGCGGGGCAGGGTGAGACCCAGTACTTC. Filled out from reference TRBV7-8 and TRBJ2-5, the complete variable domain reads GAGVSQSPRYKVAKRGQDVALRCDPISGHVSLFWYQQALGQGPEFLTYFQNEAQLDKSGLPSDRFFAERPEGSVSTLKIQRTQQEDSAVYLCASSLAGQGETQYFGPGTRLLVL.

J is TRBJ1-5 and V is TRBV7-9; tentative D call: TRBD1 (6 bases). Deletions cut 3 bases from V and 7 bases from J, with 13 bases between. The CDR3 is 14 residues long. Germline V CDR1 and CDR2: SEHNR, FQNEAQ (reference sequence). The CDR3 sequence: CASSLGGQGQPQHF. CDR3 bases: TGTGCCAGCAGCTTGGGGGGGCAAGGGCAGCCCCAGCATTTT.

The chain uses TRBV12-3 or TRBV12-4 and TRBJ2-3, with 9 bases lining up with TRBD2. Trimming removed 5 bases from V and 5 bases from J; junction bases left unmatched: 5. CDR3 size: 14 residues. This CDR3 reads CASSLSGSVDTQYF. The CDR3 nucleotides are TGTGCCAGCAGTCTTAGCGGGAGCGTAGATACGCAGTATTTT.

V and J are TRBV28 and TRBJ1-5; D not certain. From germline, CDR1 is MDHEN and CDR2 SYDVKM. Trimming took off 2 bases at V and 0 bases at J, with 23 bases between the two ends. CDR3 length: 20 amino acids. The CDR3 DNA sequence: TGTGCCAGCAGTTTAACGGCCTCAGCCCCTGGTCTCTATAGCAATCAGCCCCAGCATTTT. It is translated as CASSLTASAPGLYSNQPQHF.

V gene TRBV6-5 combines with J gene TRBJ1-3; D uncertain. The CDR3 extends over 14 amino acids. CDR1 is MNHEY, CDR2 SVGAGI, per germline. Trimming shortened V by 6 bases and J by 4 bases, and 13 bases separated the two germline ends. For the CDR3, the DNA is TGTGCCAGCAGCCTCCTGGGTGGGGGAAACACCATATATTTT. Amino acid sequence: CASSLLGGGNTIYF.

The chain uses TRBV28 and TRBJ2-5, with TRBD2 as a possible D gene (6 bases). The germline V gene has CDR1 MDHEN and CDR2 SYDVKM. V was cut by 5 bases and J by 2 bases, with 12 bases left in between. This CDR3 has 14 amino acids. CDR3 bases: TGTGCCAGCAGTCCAAGACTAGAACAAGAGACCCAGTACTTC. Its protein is CASSPRLEQETQYF. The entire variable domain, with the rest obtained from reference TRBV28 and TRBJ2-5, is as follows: DVKVTQSSRYLVKRTGEKVFLECVQDMDHENMFWYRQDPGLGLRLIYFSYDVKMKEKGDIPEGYSVSREKKERFSLILESASTNQTSMYLCASSPRLEQETQYFGPGTRLLVL.

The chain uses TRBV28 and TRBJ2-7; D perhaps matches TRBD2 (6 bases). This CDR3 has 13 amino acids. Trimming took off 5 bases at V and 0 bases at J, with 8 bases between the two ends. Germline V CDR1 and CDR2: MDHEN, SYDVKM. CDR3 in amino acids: CASSSGYSYEQYF. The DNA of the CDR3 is TGTGCCAGCAGTAGCGGGTACTCCTACGAGCAGTACTTC.

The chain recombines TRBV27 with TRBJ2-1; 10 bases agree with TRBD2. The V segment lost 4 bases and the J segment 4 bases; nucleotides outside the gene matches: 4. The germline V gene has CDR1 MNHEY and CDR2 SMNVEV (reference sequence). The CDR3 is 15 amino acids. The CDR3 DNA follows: TGTGCCAGCAGTTCTAGCGGGAGTCCTTACAATGAGCAGTTCTTC. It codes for CASSSSGSPYNEQFF.

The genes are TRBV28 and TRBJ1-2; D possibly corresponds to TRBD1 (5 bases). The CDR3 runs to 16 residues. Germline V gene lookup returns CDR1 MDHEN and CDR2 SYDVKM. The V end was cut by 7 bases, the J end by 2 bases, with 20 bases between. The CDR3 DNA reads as TGTGCCAGCAAACCGGGACGGTGGGATCTAAACTATGGCTACACCTTC. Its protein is CASKPGRWDLNYGYTF.

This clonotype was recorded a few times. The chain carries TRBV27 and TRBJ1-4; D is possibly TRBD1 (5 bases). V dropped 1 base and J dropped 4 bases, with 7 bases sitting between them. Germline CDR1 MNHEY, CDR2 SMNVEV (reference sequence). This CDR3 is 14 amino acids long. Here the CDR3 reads CASSLWGGNEKLFF. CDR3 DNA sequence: TGTGCCAGCAGTTTATGGGGGGGTAATGAAAAACTGTTTTTT.

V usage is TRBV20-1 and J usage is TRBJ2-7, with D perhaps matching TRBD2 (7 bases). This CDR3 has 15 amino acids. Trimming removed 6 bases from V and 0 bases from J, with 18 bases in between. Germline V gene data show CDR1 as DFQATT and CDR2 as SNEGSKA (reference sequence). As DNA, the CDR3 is TGCAGTGCAATTGAGGGGGGGTTAAGCTCCTACGAGCAGTACTTC. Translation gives CSAIEGGLSSYEQYF.

The DNA for the CDR3 is TGCAGCGTTGAGGGGACTAGCGGGAGTGCCTACGAGCAGTACTTC. It is translated as CSVEGTSGSAYEQYF. The chain recombines TRBV29-1 with TRBJ2-7, with 14 positions matching TRBD2. CDR1 SQVTM and CDR2 ANQGSEA come from the germline V gene. The CDR3 totals 15 residues. Trimming removed 3 bases from V and 2 bases from J; junction bases left unmatched: 3.

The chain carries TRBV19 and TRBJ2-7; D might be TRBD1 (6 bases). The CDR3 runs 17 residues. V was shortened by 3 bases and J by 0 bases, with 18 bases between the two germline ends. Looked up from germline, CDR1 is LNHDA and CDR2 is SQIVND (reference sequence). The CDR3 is CASSITAGARSSYEQYF. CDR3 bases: TGTGCCAGTAGTATTACGGCAGGGGCCCGAAGCTCCTACGAGCAGTACTTC.

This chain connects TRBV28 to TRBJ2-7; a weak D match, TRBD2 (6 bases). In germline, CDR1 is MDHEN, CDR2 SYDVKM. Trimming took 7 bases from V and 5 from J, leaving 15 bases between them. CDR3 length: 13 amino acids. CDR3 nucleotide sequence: TGTGCCAGCACCTTGGGGGGTTGGGACGAGCAGTACTTC. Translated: CASTLGGWDEQYF.

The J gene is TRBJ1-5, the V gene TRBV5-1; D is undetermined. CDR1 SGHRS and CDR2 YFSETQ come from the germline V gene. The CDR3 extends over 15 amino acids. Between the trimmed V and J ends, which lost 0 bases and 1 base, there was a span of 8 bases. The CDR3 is CASSLGGGSNQPQHF. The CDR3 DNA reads TGCGCCAGCAGCTTGGGGGGAGGAAGCAATCAGCCCCAGCATTTT.

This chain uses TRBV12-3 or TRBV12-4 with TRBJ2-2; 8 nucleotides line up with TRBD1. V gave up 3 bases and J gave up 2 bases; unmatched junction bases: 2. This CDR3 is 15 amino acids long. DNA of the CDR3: TGTGCCAGCAGTTTCAGGGGGCCAAACACCGGGGAGCTGTTTTTT. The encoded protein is CASSFRGPNTGELFF.

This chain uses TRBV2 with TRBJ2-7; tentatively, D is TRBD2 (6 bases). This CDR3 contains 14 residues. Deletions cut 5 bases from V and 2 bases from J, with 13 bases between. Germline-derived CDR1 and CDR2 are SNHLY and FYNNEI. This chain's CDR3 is CASSLRESPYEQYF. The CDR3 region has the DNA TGTGCCAGCAGTTTACGGGAGTCCCCCTACGAGCAGTACTTC.

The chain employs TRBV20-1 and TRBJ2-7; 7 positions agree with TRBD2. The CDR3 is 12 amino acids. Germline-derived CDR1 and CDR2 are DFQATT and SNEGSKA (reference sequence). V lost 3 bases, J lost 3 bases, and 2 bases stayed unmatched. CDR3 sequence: CSARQRGYEQYF. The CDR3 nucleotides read TGCAGTGCTAGGCAGCGGGGCTACGAGCAGTACTTC.

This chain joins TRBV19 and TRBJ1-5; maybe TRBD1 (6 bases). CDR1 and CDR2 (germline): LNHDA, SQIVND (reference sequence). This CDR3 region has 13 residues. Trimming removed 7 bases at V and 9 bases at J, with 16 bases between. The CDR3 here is CASTGRGLVPQHF. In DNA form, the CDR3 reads TGTGCCAGTACGGGCAGGGGCTTGGTGCCCCAGCATTTT.

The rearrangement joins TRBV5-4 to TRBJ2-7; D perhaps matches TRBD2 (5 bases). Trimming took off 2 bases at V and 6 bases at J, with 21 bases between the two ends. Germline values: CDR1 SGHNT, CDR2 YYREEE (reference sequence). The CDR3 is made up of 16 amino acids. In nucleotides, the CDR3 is TGTGCCAGCAGCTTACTGGGGAGCGGAGGTTGGGGCGAGCAGTACTTC. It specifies CASSLLGSGGWGEQYF.

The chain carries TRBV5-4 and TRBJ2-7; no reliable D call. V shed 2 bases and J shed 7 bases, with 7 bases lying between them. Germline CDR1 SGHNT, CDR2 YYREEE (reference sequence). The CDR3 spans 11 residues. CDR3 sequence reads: CASSFGREQYF. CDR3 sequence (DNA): TGTGCCAGCAGCTTCGGCCGAGAGCAGTACTTC.

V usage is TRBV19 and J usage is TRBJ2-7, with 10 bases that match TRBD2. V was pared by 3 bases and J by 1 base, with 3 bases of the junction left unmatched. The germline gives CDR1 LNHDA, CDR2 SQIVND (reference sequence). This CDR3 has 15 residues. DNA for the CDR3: TGTGCCAGTAGTATCGCTAGCGGGAGTTCCTACGAGCAGTACTTC. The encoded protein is CASSIASGSSYEQYF.

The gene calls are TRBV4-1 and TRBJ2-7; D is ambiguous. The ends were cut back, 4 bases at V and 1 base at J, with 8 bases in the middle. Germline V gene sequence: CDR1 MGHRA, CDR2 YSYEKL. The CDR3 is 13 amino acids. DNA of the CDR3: TGCGCCAGCAGCCCGAGCGTTTCCTACGAGCAGTACTTC. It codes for CASSPSVSYEQYF.

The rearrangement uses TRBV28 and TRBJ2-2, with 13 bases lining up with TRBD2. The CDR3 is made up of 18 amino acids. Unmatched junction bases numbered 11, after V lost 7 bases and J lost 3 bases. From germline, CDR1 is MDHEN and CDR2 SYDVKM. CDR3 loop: CASTLPTSGGWDTGELFF. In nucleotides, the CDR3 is TGTGCCAGCACCCTTCCGACTAGCGGGGGGTGGGACACCGGGGAGCTGTTTTTT.

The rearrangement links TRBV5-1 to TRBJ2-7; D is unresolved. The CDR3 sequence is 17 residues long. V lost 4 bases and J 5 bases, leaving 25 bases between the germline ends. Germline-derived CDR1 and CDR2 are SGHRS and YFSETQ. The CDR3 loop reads CASSRITPGRVGDEQYF. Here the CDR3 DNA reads TGCGCCAGCAGCCGAATAACCCCCGGTAGGGTAGGAGACGAGCAGTACTTC.

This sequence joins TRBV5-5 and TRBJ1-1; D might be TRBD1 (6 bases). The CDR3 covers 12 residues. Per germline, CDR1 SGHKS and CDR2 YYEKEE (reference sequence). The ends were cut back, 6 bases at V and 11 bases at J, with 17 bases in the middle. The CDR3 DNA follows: TGTGCCAGCACCGAAACTACAGGGCCGGCTTTCTTT. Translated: CASTETTGPAFF.